These 20 T cell receptor beta chains originate from one sample sequenced in a study of Ad26.COV2.S vaccination and SARS-CoV-2 variants. Treatment noted: approximately 18 received Ad26.COV2.S at low or high dose, single or two shots; 5 received placebo; per-sample allocation not given. On day 63 after the first injection, vaccine and placebo recipients gave samples. Data came from immunoSEQ multiplex PCR; TCRdb stores just in-frame clones and leaves some out. The data show about 350,000 clones, 80% to 90% seen once. The material was peripheral blood, obtained in a trial of Ad26.COV2.S vaccine versus placebo. The source is a person aged 18-65 years who received the Ad26.COV2.S COVID-19 vaccine or a placebo.

The CDR3 loop is CASSGASGSRYEQYF. As DNA, the CDR3 is TGTGCCAGCAGTGGGGCGAGCGGGAGCCGGTACGAGCAGTACTTC. The chain recombines TRBV25-1 with TRBJ2-7; 8 positions agree with TRBD2. Germline CDR1 is MGHDK and CDR2 is SYGVNS. After removal of 4 bases from V and 4 bases from J, the junction contained 9 bases not matched to a gene. The CDR3 runs to 15 residues.

The chain recombines TRBV28 with TRBJ2-3, with TRBD2 matching 14 bases. From germline, CDR1 is MDHEN and CDR2 SYDVKM. Trimming removed 6 bases from V and 0 bases from J; junction bases left unmatched: 11. This CDR3 region has 19 residues. The CDR3 sequence: CASRKGLAGEGDSTDTQYF. DNA of the CDR3: TGTGCCAGCAGGAAGGGACTAGCGGGAGAGGGGGATAGCACAGATACGCAGTATTTT.

The rearrangement joins TRBV29-1 to TRBJ1-1, with D maybe TRBD1 (5 bases). The CDR3 spans 12 residues. V lost 1 base, J lost 11 bases, and 14 bases lay in between. Per the germline V gene, CDR1 is SQVTM and CDR2 is ANQGSEA. CDR3 nucleotide sequence: TGCAGCGTTGAAGTCGGGGGGGGTGTTGCTTTCTTT. This sequence encodes CSVEVGGGVAFF.

The rearrangement uses TRBV5-1 and TRBJ2-1; 12 nucleotides align to TRBD2. The CDR3 extends over 16 amino acids. The germline V gene has CDR1 SGHRS and CDR2 YFSETQ. V shed 7 bases and J 4 bases; nucleotides not matched to a gene: 9. The CDR3: CASSTGTSGYYNEQFF. The CDR3 bases are TGCGCCAGCTCAACCGGGACTAGCGGGTATTACAATGAGCAGTTCTTC.

This clone was counted a single time. The genes are TRBV9 and TRBJ1-1, with D maybe TRBD1 (5 bases). Germline CDR1 and CDR2: SGDLS and YYNGEE. V was clipped by 0 bases and J by 5 bases, with 14 bases between them. This CDR3 spans 15 amino acids. The CDR3 coding sequence is TGTGCCAGCAGCGTAGAAGGGTGGGGCAATACTGAAGCTTTCTTT. Protein: CASSVEGWGNTEAFF. Using reference TRBV9 and TRBJ1-1 for the parts outside the CDR3, the full variable domain is DSGVTQTPKHLITATGQRVTLRCSPRSGDLSVYWYQQSLDQGLQFLIQYYNGEERAKGNILERFSAQQFPDLHSELNLSSLELGDSALYFCASSVEGWGNTEAFFGQGTRLTVV.

This chain joins TRBV27 and TRBJ1-3, with D maybe TRBD1 (5 bases). CDR1 is MNHEY, CDR2 SMNVEV, per germline (reference sequence). This CDR3 is built from 15 residues. Trimming left V 4 bases short and J 3 bases short, with 13 bases between. CDR3 nucleotides: TGTGCCAGCAGTTCGGGACGGAGGCTTGGAAACACCATATATTTT. This translates into CASSSGRRLGNTIYF.

The genes are TRBV27 and TRBJ2-7, with 10 bases identical to TRBD2. The CDR3 extends over 18 amino acids. With 3 bases clipped from V and 5 bases from J, the junction kept 16 bases outside the gene matches. CDR1 MNHEY and CDR2 SMNVEV come from the germline V gene (reference sequence). This CDR3 is CASSFGRSGGLSRHEQYF. The CDR3 nucleotides are TGTGCCAGCAGTTTTGGTCGTAGCGGGGGGCTATCTCGGCACGAGCAGTACTTC.

Worth noting for this clone: A read error may explain this, as a much larger clone is one base away. The gene calls are TRBV13 and TRBJ2-5, with unresolved D. This CDR3 region has 11 residues. Trimming stripped 5 bases from V and 1 base from J, with 2 bases between. Germline V lookup: CDR1 PRHDT, CDR2 FYEKMQ (reference sequence). The CDR3 coding sequence is TGTGCCAGCAGCGTCCAAGAGACCCAGTACTTC. Encoded protein: CASSVQETQYF.

The genes are TRBV6-5 and TRBJ1-6, with unresolved D. The CDR3 contains 13 residues. V lost 7 bases, J lost 4 bases, and 8 bases lay in between. The germline CDR1 and CDR2 sequences are MNHEY and SVGAGI. CDR3 nucleotide sequence: TGTGCCAGCACAAATGATTATAATTCACCCCTCCACTTT. Encoded protein: CASTNDYNSPLHF.

The rearrangement joins TRBV6-5 to TRBJ1-2, with D unclear. Germline V gene sequence: CDR1 MNHEY, CDR2 SVGAGI. This CDR3 region has 13 residues. Trimming left V 2 bases short and J 0 bases short, with 4 bases between. This CDR3 is CASSYMSNYGYTF. CDR3 nucleotides: TGTGCCAGCAGTTACATGTCTAACTATGGCTACACCTTC.

CDR3 nucleotides: TGTGCCATTGCACGGTTCGATGAGCAGTTCTTC. It encodes CAIARFDEQFF. The V call is TRBV12-3 or TRBV12-4, the J call TRBJ2-1, with unresolved D. With 10 bases removed from V and 8 bases from J, the gap between germline ends came to 12 bases. This CDR3 comprises 11 residues.

The chain combines TRBV27 with TRBJ2-7; 15 bases map to TRBD2. Germline CDR1 MNHEY, CDR2 SMNVEV (reference sequence). Trimming took 6 bases from V and 5 from J; bases not matched to a gene: 8. CDR3 length: 16 residues. This chain's CDR3 is CASSRTSGGARDEQYF. The CDR3 DNA follows: TGTGCCAGCAGCCGGACTAGCGGGGGGGCCCGAGACGAGCAGTACTTC.

The gene calls are TRBV2 and TRBJ2-7, with TRBD2 as a possible D gene (5 bases). The CDR3 contains 14 residues. CDR1 is SNHLY, CDR2 FYNNEI, per germline. The V gene lost 3 bases and the J gene lost 0 bases, with 9 bases spanning the gap. Written as DNA, the CDR3 is TGTGCCAGCAGTGAGGCGGGCATCTCCTACGAGCAGTACTTC. It is translated as CASSEAGISYEQYF.

This clone has a handful of counts. The CDR3 reads CASSPTALNTEAFF. DNA for the CDR3: TGTGCCAGCAGCCCGACAGCTTTGAACACTGAAGCTTTCTTT. This sequence joins TRBV7-9 and TRBJ1-1; D may be TRBD1 (5 bases). This CDR3 comprises 14 residues. V gave up 5 bases and J gave up 0 bases, with 10 bases separating them. Germline V gene data show CDR1 as SEHNR and CDR2 as FQNEAQ (reference sequence).

J is TRBJ1-1 and V is TRBV19; 9 positions agree with TRBD1. CDR3 length: 15 amino acids. The V gene's germline CDR1 is LNHDA and CDR2 SQIVND (reference sequence). Trimming cost V 10 bases and J 3 bases; bases outside gene matches: 12. In DNA form, the CDR3 reads TGTGCCACCTCGGACAGGGGCGACATATACACTGAAGCTTTCTTT. Protein product: CATSDRGDIYTEAFF. The full variable domain, in which reference TRBV19 and TRBJ1-1 provide the parts outside the CDR3, is DGGITQSPKYLFRKEGQNVTLSCEQNLNHDAMYWYRQDPGQGLRLIYYSQIVNDFQKGDIAEGYSVSREKKESFPLTVTSAQKNPTAFYLCATSDRGDIYTEAFFGQGTRLTVV.

This chain connects TRBV5-4 to TRBJ2-6; D is possibly TRBD1 (6 bases). CDR3 length: 18 residues. The germline V and J ends were trimmed by 4 bases and 0 bases, with 17 bases remaining between them. Germline V gene sequence: CDR1 SGHNT, CDR2 YYREEE (reference sequence). The CDR3 nucleotides are TGTGCCAGCAGCGCAGGACAGACTTCGAACTCTGGGGCCAACGTCCTGACTTTC. Protein: CASSAGQTSNSGANVLTF.

This chain connects TRBV13 to TRBJ2-2, with TRBD1 identical over 9 bases. Looked up from germline, CDR1 is PRHDT and CDR2 is FYEKMQ (reference sequence). This CDR3 has 15 residues. After removal of 5 bases from V and 1 base from J, the junction contained 2 bases not matched to a gene. CDR3 amino acids: CASSEDRGNTGELFF. CDR3 DNA sequence: TGTGCCAGCAGCGAGGACAGGGGGAACACCGGGGAGCTGTTTTTT.

This clone has a single count. V is TRBV7-9 and J is TRBJ1-1; D remains unclear. Germline V gives CDR1 SEHNR, CDR2 FQNEAQ (reference sequence). Trimming cost V 2 bases and J 5 bases, with 6 bases left between them. This CDR3 has 12 residues. CDR3 in DNA: TGTGCCAGCAGCTTAATTGGGACTGAAGCTTTCTTT. Translating gives CASSLIGTEAFF.

V is TRBV18 and J is TRBJ1-2, with D hard to call. From germline, CDR1 is KGHSH and CDR2 LQKENI. The CDR3 is 15 amino acids. Between the trimmed V and J ends, which lost 4 bases and 0 bases, there was a span of 12 bases. The CDR3 sequence is CASSREPRTNYGYTF. DNA for the CDR3: TGTGCCAGCTCACGCGAGCCGCGCACTAACTATGGCTACACCTTC.

CDR3 loop: CASSSRGGAAEQFF. In DNA form, the CDR3 reads TGTGCCAGCAGTTCCCGGGGTGGGGCGGCTGAGCAGTTCTTC. This rearrangement joins TRBV6-5 to TRBJ2-1; either TRBD1 or TRBD2 may fit D (5 bases each). The V end was cut by 4 bases, the J end by 9 bases, with 16 bases between. The V gene's germline CDR1 is MNHEY and CDR2 SVGAGI. The CDR3 is 14 amino acids.